A selection of T cell receptor beta chains follows, all from one sample in a study of CD8 T cells in Susac syndrome. TCRdb processed the immunoSEQ multiplex PCR reads anew with MiXCR; each CDR3 protein has one entry. The data show under 350,000 distinct CDR3 sequences, about 91% seen once. Sequencing was performed on CD4+ T cells from PBMCs. These receptors all come from a human donor with multiple sclerosis. Both conserved end residues are part of each CDR3. Each record gives: D gene, V gene, clone size, J gene, CDR3 protein, CDR3 DNA. D genes are given only for firm matches. Part of the rows lack a size; the others show once, few, many or a class for expanded clones.

D: NA
V: TRBV7-8
size: NA
J: TRBJ1-1
CDR3: CASSLVRGTGTEAFF
DNA: TGTGCCAGCAGCTTAGTCCGGGGCACGGGCACTGAAGCTTTCTTT

D: NA
V: TRBV19
size: NA
J: TRBJ1-1
CDR3: CASSIERLDTEAFF
DNA: TGTGCCAGTAGTATAGAAAGGTTGGACACTGAAGCTTTCTTT

D: NA
V: TRBV30
size: NA
J: TRBJ2-2
CDR3: CAWSYGGRRGGELFF
DNA: TGTGCCTGGAGTTACGGAGGGCGAAGAGGCGGGGAGCTGTTTTTT

D: TRBD2
V: TRBV7-3
size: NA
J: TRBJ2-1
CDR3: CASSPAGGRAYNEQFF
DNA: TGTGCCAGCAGCCCAGCAGGCGGGAGGGCCTACAATGAGCAGTTCTTC

D: NA
V: TRBV6-2/TRBV6-3
size: NA
J: TRBJ1-5
CDR3: CASSYMRDQPQHF
DNA: TGTGCCAGCAGTTACATGCGGGACCAGCCCCAGCATTTT

D: NA
V: TRBV25-1
size: few
J: TRBJ2-7
CDR3: CASTSGLPAYEQYF
DNA: TGTGCCAGCACCTCGGGACTCCCCGCCTACGAGCAGTACTTC

D: TRBD2
V: TRBV4-3
size: NA
J: TRBJ2-7
CDR3: CASSQGTSGSHEQYF
DNA: TGCGCCAGCAGCCAAGGGACTAGCGGGAGCCACGAGCAGTACTTC

D: TRBD2
V: TRBV27
size: NA
J: TRBJ2-2
CDR3: CASSRTRFSGELFF
DNA: TGTGCCAGCAGTCGGACTAGATTCTCCGGGGAGCTGTTTTTT

D: NA
V: TRBV7-2
size: NA
J: TRBJ1-3
CDR3: CASSLVSGRTAASGNTIYF
DNA: TGTGCCAGCAGCTTAGTTTCCGGGCGGACAGCCGCCTCTGGAAACACCATATATTTT

D: TRBD1
V: TRBV13
size: NA
J: TRBJ2-1
CDR3: CASSPQGAFNEQFF
DNA: TGTGCCAGCAGCCCGCAGGGGGCATTCAATGAGCAGTTCTTC

D: NA
V: TRBV7-2
size: NA
J: TRBJ1-2
CDR3: CASSLFGGGAPNYGYTF
DNA: TGTGCCAGCAGCTTATTCGGGGGCGGGGCTCCTAACTATGGCTACACCTTC

D: NA
V: TRBV30
size: NA
J: TRBJ1-2
CDR3: CAWSRGAGAFYGYTF
DNA: TGTGCCTGGAGTCGTGGGGCAGGGGCGTTCTATGGCTACACCTTC

D: TRBD1
V: TRBV4-2
size: few
J: TRBJ2-5
CDR3: CASSQAGTGGETQYF
DNA: TGTGCCAGCAGCCAAGCCGGGACAGGGGGCGAGACCCAGTACTTC

D: NA
V: TRBV11-3
size: NA
J: TRBJ1-1
CDR3: CASTKNGQRKAFF
DNA: TGTGCCAGCACTAAAAACGGACAGAGAAAAGCTTTCTTT

D: NA
V: TRBV7-2
size: NA
J: TRBJ2-1
CDR3: CASSFTSFIDEQFF
DNA: TGTGCCAGCAGCTTCACAAGTTTTATAGATGAGCAGTTCTTC

D: TRBD2
V: TRBV12-3/TRBV12-4
size: NA
J: TRBJ2-5
CDR3: CASSPATSAEETQYF
DNA: TGTGCCAGCAGCCCAGCGACTAGCGCGGAAGAGACCCAGTACTTC

D: NA
V: TRBV14
size: NA
J: TRBJ1-3
CDR3: CASSQARDGSGNTIYF
DNA: TGTGCCAGCAGCCAAGCCAGGGACGGCTCTGGAAACACCATATATTTT

D: NA
V: TRBV7-9
size: NA
J: TRBJ2-7
CDR3: CASSLWRLSGDEQYF
DNA: TGTGCCAGCAGCTTATGGCGGCTATCTGGGGACGAGCAGTACTTC

D: TRBD2
V: TRBV4-3
size: once
J: TRBJ2-1
CDR3: CASSRRTSGNEQFF
DNA: TGCGCCAGCAGCCGACGGACTAGCGGGAATGAGCAGTTCTTC

D: TRBD1
V: TRBV27
size: NA
J: TRBJ2-3
CDR3: CASSWGQQRTDTQYF
DNA: TGTGCCAGCAGTTGGGGACAGCAACGCACAGATACGCAGTATTTT

D: NA
V: TRBV12-5
size: NA
J: TRBJ2-1
CDR3: CASGAATREAYNEQFF
DNA: TGTGCTAGTGGGGCGGCGACGAGGGAGGCCTACAATGAGCAGTTCTTC

D: NA
V: TRBV12-5
size: NA
J: TRBJ1-6
CDR3: CASGLVNNSPLHF
DNA: TGTGCTAGTGGTTTGGTGAACAATTCACCCCTCCACTTT

D: TRBD2
V: TRBV20-1
size: once
J: TRBJ2-5
CDR3: CSATGPSGGRETQYF
DNA: TGCAGTGCTACGGGGCCTAGCGGGGGGAGAGAGACCCAGTACTTC

D: NA
V: TRBV18
size: NA
J: TRBJ2-2
CDR3: CASSPSVVTGELFF
DNA: TGTGCCAGCTCACCGAGTGTCGTCACCGGGGAGCTGTTTTTT